Listed below are T cell receptor beta chains from one sample, sequenced in a study of cytomegalovirus exposure and HLA in healthy donors. Assay used: immunoSEQ multiplex PCR; TCRdb lists only in-frame clones, some missing. The sample yields around 110,000 clones, around three quarters seen once. Sequenced: PBMCs. The origin of the receptors is a woman aged 18-35 years in good health and CMV-seropositive. The CDR3 runs from the conserved cysteine through the conserved F or W.

v_gene	j_gene	CDR3aa
TRBV11-2	-	CASSSLSGTVIYEQYF
TRBV19	TRBJ2-2	CASSIDGRVGNTGELFF
TRBV27	TRBJ2-1	CASSSLIAGGLPYNEQFF
TRBV4-1	TRBJ2-7	CASSQDWRREEYEQYF
TRBV27	TRBJ2-3	CASSLDRSTDTQYF
TRBV7-3	TRBJ2-1	CASSVTSGSNEQFF
TRBV6-1	TRBJ2-7	CASSNRGSYEQYF
TRBV5-1	TRBJ2-7	CASNQGQGRHEQYF
TRBV19	TRBJ1-5	CASSILQENQPQHF
TRBV11-2	TRBJ2-7	CASSLDLSYEQYF
TRBV6-5	TRBJ2-1	CASSYREDNEQFF
TRBV14	TRBJ2-6	CASSQEKAGTPPGANVLTF
TRBV7-2	TRBJ2-2	CASSFGWATGELFF
TRBV7-6	TRBJ2-2	CASSLRLRGGTNTGELFF
TRBV5-6	TRBJ2-7	CASSGQGRGGYEQYF
TRBV30	TRBJ1-5	CAWSYGMGAGQPQHF
TRBV10-3	TRBJ2-7	CAIRPFEDSLKGYEQYF
TRBV5-1	TRBJ2-4	CASSAGPRGIGNIQYF
TRBV28	TRBJ2-1	CATKRGGAYNEQFF
TRBV7-2	TRBJ1-1	CASSLQAGGTEAFF
TRBV19	TRBJ2-4	CASSPRAGGIVLAKNIQYF
TRBV7-9	TRBJ1-4	CASSYSYPTNEKLFF
TRBV4-3	TRBJ2-3	CASSLRETTDTQYF
TRBV6-5	TRBJ1-1	CASSYPTGAAFF
TRBV5-4	TRBJ2-2	CASSSYRGGNTGELFF
TRBV9	TRBJ2-5	CASSLRQGETQYF
TRBV28	TRBJ1-1	CASSLGDYENTEAFF
TRBV30	TRBJ2-7	CAWRESSSYEQYF
TRBV6-1	TRBJ2-1	CASDPGQGYNEQFF
TRBV19	TRBJ2-5	CASTLAGAETQYF
TRBV5-1	TRBJ2-3	CASSRPGTGGVLTQYF
TRBV4-3	TRBJ2-5	CASSQEGQGTETQYF
TRBV6-1	TRBJ1-2	CASRGSSDGYTF
TRBV5-6	TRBJ2-4	CASSLDGQGNIQYF
TRBV7-9	TRBJ2-7	CASSPVVRGSYEQYF
TRBV5-8	TRBJ1-3	CASSLGLRDTIYF
TRBV7-2	TRBJ1-3	CASSLDWSSGNTIYF
TRBV6-1	TRBJ1-2	CASSGQGRGYTF
TRBV11-3	TRBJ2-2	CASSLSSGRTGELFF
TRBV18	TRBJ2-1	CASSRASASYNEQFF
TRBV5-1	TRBJ1-1	CASSWTGGVTEAFF
TRBV5-1	TRBJ1-3	CASSQTDPGNTIYF
TRBV29-1	TRBJ1-5	CSDQEGAWQPQHF
TRBV5-6	TRBJ2-5	CASSPRGYQERTQYF
TRBV30	TRBJ1-2	CAWSVITGYGYTF
TRBV6-6	TRBJ2-3	CASSPSTGTTDTQYF
TRBV6-1	TRBJ1-3	CVSRMSSGNTIYF
TRBV6-5	TRBJ1-2	CASSYSMTSGDYGYTF
TRBV28	TRBJ1-1	CASELGQMNTEAFF
TRBV15	TRBJ1-1	CATSRDFPGTEAFF
TRBV6-5	TRBJ2-7	CASSYWTGSNEQYF
TRBV6-5	TRBJ2-1	CASSLLAGGPREQFF
TRBV7-2	TRBJ2-1	CASSLARDSPNEQFF
TRBV30	TRBJ2-1	CAWSTIGTSGRYYNEQFF
TRBV4-2	TRBJ2-5	CASSQGEIQDRRLGETQYF
TRBV5-1	TRBJ1-2	CASSLVAEGKVFGYTF
TRBV4-1	TRBJ2-7	CASSQDPSGRVSSYEQYF
TRBV5-1	TRBJ2-2	CASSGGFRESGELFF
TRBV11-2	TRBJ2-1	CASSPLAGGANEQFF
TRBV6-5	TRBJ2-5	CASSYGGETQYF